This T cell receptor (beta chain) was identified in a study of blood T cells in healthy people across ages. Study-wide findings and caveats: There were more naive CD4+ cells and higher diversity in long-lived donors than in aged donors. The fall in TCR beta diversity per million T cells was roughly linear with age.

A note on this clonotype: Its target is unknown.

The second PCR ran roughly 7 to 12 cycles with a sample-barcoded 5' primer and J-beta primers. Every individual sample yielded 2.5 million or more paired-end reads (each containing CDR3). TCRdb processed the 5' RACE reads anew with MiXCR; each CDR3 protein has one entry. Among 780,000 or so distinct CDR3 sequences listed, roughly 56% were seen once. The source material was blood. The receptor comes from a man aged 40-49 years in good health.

The CDR3 loop is CASSRSVDRTRGGQPQHF. The DNA of the CDR3 is TGTGCCAGCAGCCGCTCCGTAGATAGGACCAGGGGGGGTCAGCCCCAGCATTTT. The rearrangement links TRBV14 to TRBJ1-5; 7 positions agree with TRBD1. V was clipped by 4 bases and J by 6 bases; unmatched bases: 18. CDR1 and CDR2 from the germline V gene are SGHDN and FVKESK. The CDR3 is 18 residues long.